Shown below are 7 T cell receptor beta chains from a single sample sequenced in a study of blood T cell repertoires in COVID-19. Generated by immunoSEQ multiplex PCR, the TCRdb table keeps only in-frame clones and is missing some. Among about 170,000 clones listed, 82% were seen once. Sequencing was carried out using peripheral blood. The receptor source for this set is a woman in her thirties or forties with COVID-19, enrolled during active disease.

The chain combines TRBV29-1 with TRBJ2-3, with 8 positions matching TRBD2. Germline CDR1 reads SQVTM; CDR2 reads ANQGSEA. The CDR3 contains 18 residues. Unmatched junction bases numbered 17, after V lost 4 bases and J lost 2 bases. The CDR3 region has the DNA TGCAGCGTTGTTGGCTTCCTGTATGCGGGAGGATCCACAGATACGCAGTATTTT. Its protein is CSVVGFLYAGGSTDTQYF.

This clone was seen just once. The genes are TRBV6-5 and TRBJ1-1, with 8 nucleotides matching TRBD1. The ends lost 5 bases at V and 5 bases at J; junction bases unmatched: 7. CDR3 length: 14 residues. The germline V gene has CDR1 MNHEY and CDR2 SVGAGI. In nucleotides, the CDR3 is TGTGCCAGCAGTCATGACAGGGGTTCTACTGAAGCTTTCTTT. Translation gives CASSHDRGSTEAFF.

The V gene is TRBV7-3, the J gene TRBJ2-6; TRBD1 is a possible D gene (5 bases). The length of the CDR3 is 15 residues. The germline V gene has CDR1 SGHTA and CDR2 FQGTGA. With 2 bases removed from V and 0 bases from J, the gap between germline ends came to 5 bases. CDR3 sequence: CASSLDSSGANVLTF. The CDR3 DNA reads TGTGCCAGCAGCTTAGACAGCTCTGGGGCCAACGTCCTGACTTTC.

V and J are TRBV3-1 (or the pseudogene TRBV3-2) and TRBJ1-1; D unclear. The CDR3 has 11 amino acids. V was pared by 4 bases and J by 10 bases, with 10 bases between. From germline, CDR1 is LGHDT and CDR2 YNNKEL (reference sequence). In nucleotides, the CDR3 is TGTGCCAGCAGCCCGGGTATTGGAGCTTTCTTT. As protein: CASSPGIGAFF.

V usage is TRBV7-6 and J usage is TRBJ2-6, with D hard to call. Trimming stripped 1 base from V and 2 bases from J, with 6 bases between. The CDR3 covers 15 residues. Germline V gene lookup returns CDR1 SGHVS and CDR2 FNYEAQ. The CDR3: CASSLDLPGANVLTF. CDR3 nucleotide sequence: TGTGCCAGCAGCTTAGATCTCCCTGGGGCCAACGTCCTGACTTTC.

The sample holds a few counts of this clone. The V gene is TRBV5-1, the J gene TRBJ1-1; D is perhaps TRBD1 (6 bases). Germline V gene lookup returns CDR1 SGHRS and CDR2 YFSETQ. This CDR3 has 17 residues. The V end lost 2 bases, the J end lost 5 bases, and 22 bases lay between the germline ends. The CDR3 bases are TGCGCCAGCAGCTTTGAGGGACAACCCCTTAGGAGGACTGAAGCTTTCTTT. Translation gives CASSFEGQPLRRTEAFF.

This chain links TRBV19 with TRBJ2-1; 10 bases match TRBD2. Trimming took 5 bases from V and 4 from J; bases not matched to a gene: 5. The CDR3 has 15 residues. Looked up from germline, CDR1 is LNHDA and CDR2 is SQIVND (reference sequence). CDR3 sequence: CASSLLAGYYNEQFF. In DNA, the CDR3 is TGTGCCAGTAGTTTACTAGCGGGGTATTACAATGAGCAGTTCTTC.